This T cell receptor beta chain was documented in a study of Ad26.COV2.S vaccination and SARS-CoV-2 variants. Germline V gives CDR1 SGHRS, CDR2 YFSETQ. V dropped 0 bases and J dropped 2 bases, with 15 bases sitting between them. There are 17 residues in the CDR3. As for treatment: roughly 18 received Ad26.COV2.S at low or high dose, single or two shots; 5 received placebo; per-sample allocation not given. Sampling took place 63 days after the first vaccine or placebo injection. Using immunoSEQ multiplex PCR, the repertoire was profiled, and TCRdb retains in-frame clones only, with some absent. The profile shows about 280,000 clones, around 87% of them singletons.

V is TRBV5-1 and J is TRBJ2-1; maybe TRBD2 (7 bases). This TCR came from a person aged 18-60 years who received the Ad26.COV2.S COVID-19 vaccine or a placebo. The sample in question was peripheral blood, obtained in a trial of Ad26.COV2.S vaccine versus placebo. In DNA form, the CDR3 reads TGCGCCAGCAGCTTGGGAGGAAACGGGGGGCCCTACAATGAGCAGTTCTTC. Residues: CASSLGGNGGPYNEQFF.